This T cell receptor beta chain was profiled in a study of regulatory T cells in long-lasting Graves disease. The time point here: persistent/refractory GD, antithyroid drugs over 5 years with positive TRAb. Researchers made the TCR library from RNA that was extracted from PBMCs. In each case, Graves' disease was diagnosed per American Thyroid Association guidelines. Germline V gives CDR1 MNHEY, CDR2 SMNVEV (reference sequence). CDR3 length: 14 amino acids. V gave up 0 bases and J gave up 3 bases, with 9 bases separating them. Broader study findings: Lower TCR diversity characterized persistent Graves' patients relative to newly diagnosed patients.

Libraries of TCR beta came from iRepertoire HTBI primers plus Arm-PCR of CDR3 regions. TCRdb re-analysed the multiplex PCR reads in MiXCR, keeping a single row per CDR3 protein. The data show some 430,000 distinct CDR3 sequences, around a fifth seen once. This clonotype was observed a few times. Its antigen is not identified. Lacking the conserved final phenylalanine or tryptophan, this CDR3 likely reflects a read error. This chain uses TRBV27 with TRBJ2-7; no clear D gene. The sequenced sample was peripheral blood mononuclear cells (PBMCs), obtained when the disease was refractory, from a patient treated with antithyroid drugs. The receptor was isolated from a female donor with Graves disease. The CDR3 DNA is TGTGCCAGCAGTTTATCGATCTTGGGCTACGAGCAGTACCTC. Translation gives CASSLSILGYEQYL.